Listed below are T cell receptor beta chains from one sample, sequenced in a study of blood T cell repertoires in COVID-19. Generated by immunoSEQ multiplex PCR, the TCRdb table keeps only in-frame clones and is missing some. The sample lists approximately 250,000 clones; about 86% were seen once. Input material: PBMCs or T cells enriched from blood (not recorded which). The receptors were gathered from a man aged 25-45 years with acute COVID-19. Each CDR3 is given with its conserved first and last residue. A D gene is named only where the DNA matches it firmly. Not every row has a clone size; where given, it reads once, few, many or a size class.

clone size | D gene | J gene | V gene | CDR3 DNA | CDR3 protein
- | - | TRBJ1-6 | TRBV7-2 | TGTGCCAGCAGCTTAGCCGGTCGCCGCGCAGGGCTTAACAATTCACCCCTCCACTTT | CASSLAGRRAGLNNSPLHF
- | - | TRBJ1-2 | TRBV9 | TGTGCCAGCAGCGTAGGGAGACAGCTCTATGGCTACACCTTC | CASSVGRQLYGYTF
- | - | TRBJ1-2 | TRBV3-1/TRBV3-2 | TGTGCCAGCAGCCAAGACAGGGGCTTAGGTTATGGCTACACCTTC | CASSQDRGLGYGYTF
- | - | TRBJ1-1 | TRBV18 | TGTGCCAGCTCACCGATCGTTGAGGGAGGTGAAGCTTTCTTT | CASSPIVEGGEAFF
- | - | TRBJ1-4 | TRBV19 | TGTGCCACTTCAAGAGGGAAACCCGAAAAACTGTTTTTT | CATSRGKPEKLFF
- | TRBD2 | TRBJ2-2 | TRBV11-3 | TGTGCCAGCAGCATACTAGCGGCGAACACCGGGGAGCTGTTTTTT | CASSILAANTGELFF
- | - | TRBJ1-5 | TRBV4-1 | TGCGCCAGCAGCCCTTTGGGGGCCAATCAGCCCCAGCATTTT | CASSPLGANQPQHF
few | TRBD1 | TRBJ2-2 | TRBV6-4 | TGTGCCAGCAAGGGACAGGGGGAATCGAACACCGGGGAGCTGTTTTTT | CASKGQGESNTGELFF
few | - | TRBJ1-1 | TRBV19 | TGTGCCAGTACCCAACGTGGAACAGGACAGAACAGGGTTGAAGCTTTCTTT | CASTQRGTGQNRVEAFF
- | TRBD1 | TRBJ1-2 | TRBV28 | TGTGCCAGCAGTATGACAGGGGACTATGGCTACACCTTC | CASSMTGDYGYTF
- | TRBD1 | TRBJ2-1 | TRBV29-1 | TGCAGCGCATGGGACAGCGGTCTCAATGAGCAGTTCTTC | CSAWDSGLNEQFF
- | TRBD1 | TRBJ1-2 | TRBV27 | TGTGCCAGCAGGCCGACAGGGGCTTCTGGCTACACCTTC | CASRPTGASGYTF
- | - | TRBJ1-4 | TRBV18 | TGTGCCAGCTCACTTCAGGGGACTACAACTAATGAAAAACTGTTTTTT | CASSLQGTTTNEKLFF
- | - | TRBJ1-5 | TRBV4-3 | TGCGCCAGCAGCCAAGACGTAGGGCGGGATCAGCCCCAGCATTTT | CASSQDVGRDQPQHF
- | - | TRBJ1-3 | TRBV15 | TGTGCCACCAGCAGAGTAACGGGGTTTTCTGGAAACACCATATATTTT | CATSRVTGFSGNTIYF
- | TRBD1 | TRBJ1-1 | TRBV12-3/TRBV12-4 | TGTGCCAGCAGTTCGGGACAGGGCCTAAGGGCTTTCTTT | CASSSGQGLRAFF
- | TRBD1 | TRBJ2-3 | TRBV7-3 | TGTGCCAGCAGCATGGACAGGGGAGATACGCAGTATTTT | CASSMDRGDTQYF
- | TRBD2 | TRBJ2-1 | TRBV3-1/TRBV3-2 | TGTGCCAGCAGCCAAGGATCGGCGGGAGGGCCGTACAATGAGCAGTTCTTC | CASSQGSAGGPYNEQFF
- | TRBD1 | TRBJ2-2 | TRBV9 | TGTGCCAGCCGCCGACAGGGAGCGAACACCGGGGAGCTGTTTTTT | CASRRQGANTGELFF
- | - | TRBJ2-1 | TRBV6-5 | TGTGCCAGCACCATGGACAAAACCTACAATGAGCAGTTCTTC | CASTMDKTYNEQFF
few | TRBD1 | TRBJ1-6 | TRBV6-5 | TGTGCCAGCAGGGATACAGGGGATAATTCACCCCTCCACTTT | CASRDTGDNSPLHF
- | TRBD1 | TRBJ2-4 | TRBV2 | TGTGCCAGCAGGACCGGGACAGGGTCCGATGGTTACATTCAGTACTTC | CASRTGTGSDGYIQYF
- | TRBD1 | TRBJ1-4 | TRBV7-2 | TGTGCCAGCAGTTTCCGCCGGGACAGTCGGGAAAAACTGTTTTTT | CASSFRRDSREKLFF
- | - | TRBJ2-2 | TRBV11-3 | TGTGCCAGCAGCTCGGGTACAGGGAACACCGGGGAGCTGTTTTTT | CASSSGTGNTGELFF
- | - | TRBJ1-3 | TRBV5-5 | TGTGCCAGCAGCCTCAGGGAATCCCACTCTGGAAACACCATATATTTT | CASSLRESHSGNTIYF
few | - | TRBJ1-4 | TRBV19 | TGTGCCAGTAGTATACGTGAAAAACTGTTTTTT | CASSIREKLFF
- | - | TRBJ1-2 | TRBV5-6 | TGTGCCAGCACCTTTGGAGGGCGAGACTACACCTTC | CASTFGGRDYTF
many | TRBD2 | TRBJ2-1 | TRBV9 | TGTGCCAGCAGCGCACTAACTAGCGGAGACTACAATGAGCAGTTCTTC | CASSALTSGDYNEQFF
- | - | TRBJ2-5 | TRBV19 | TGTGCCAGTAGTATAGGGCCCGCTCCCCAAGAGACCCAGTACTTC | CASSIGPAPQETQYF
- | TRBD1 | TRBJ2-5 | TRBV19 | TGTGCCAGTAGTATAGTGGGACAGGGGGCGGGACAAGAGACCCAGTACTTC | CASSIVGQGAGQETQYF
- | - | TRBJ2-2 | TRBV7-2 | TGTGCCAGCAGCTTCTCCGGGTCTAGGAACACCGGGGAGCTGTTTTTT | CASSFSGSRNTGELFF
- | - | TRBJ1-6 | TRBV6-4 | TGTGCCAGCAGTGACTCGGGGGGGTCACCCCTCCACTTT | CASSDSGGSPLHF
- | TRBD2 | TRBJ2-5 | TRBV20-1 | TGCAGTGCTAGTGGGCTAGCGGGAGGCGGAGGGGGTATCCAGTACTTC | CSASGLAGGGGGIQYF
- | - | TRBJ1-2 | TRBV29-1 | TGCAGCGTTGTGGAGGGAATCTATGGCTACACCTTC | CSVVEGIYGYTF
- | - | TRBJ2-2 | TRBV18 | TGTGCCAGCTCACTATACTCTAACACCGGGGAGCTGTTTTTT | CASSLYSNTGELFF
once | - | TRBJ1-6 | TRBV5-4 | TGTGCCAGCAGCTCGGGCCTCGACCAGGGCTCACCCCTCCACTTT | CASSSGLDQGSPLHF
- | - | TRBJ2-5 | TRBV11-3 | TGTGCCAGCAGCTTGTGGTTTGCCGAAGGGGTGGCCCAAGAGACCCAGTACTTC | CASSLWFAEGVAQETQYF
- | - | TRBJ1-1 | TRBV12-3/TRBV12-4 | TGTGCCAGCAGTTTGGGAGAGAACACTGAAGCTTTCTTT | CASSLGENTEAFF
- | TRBD1 | TRBJ1-3 | TRBV19 | TGTGCCAGTAGCCTGTTGGGACAGGGGGGAAGCTCTGGAAACACCATATATTTT | CASSLLGQGGSSGNTIYF
- | - | TRBJ1-2 | TRBV12-3/TRBV12-4 | TGTGCCAGCAGTTTAGAAACAGGGTATGGCTACACCTTC | CASSLETGYGYTF
- | - | TRBJ1-2 | TRBV6-5 | TGTGCCAGCTCAACCCACAGGGTTGGCTACACCTTC | CASSTHRVGYTF
- | - | TRBJ2-1 | TRBV27 | TGTGCCAGCAATCTTTCGGGACAACCTTACAATGAGCAGTTCTTC | CASNLSGQPYNEQFF
- | TRBD1 | TRBJ1-2 | TRBV7-2 | TGTGCCAGCAGCTTATATTCGGGACAGGGGGGCTATGGCTACACCTTC | CASSLYSGQGGYGYTF
- | TRBD2 | TRBJ2-1 | TRBV29-1 | TGCTCGGCTAGCGGTTACAATGAGCAGTTCTTC | CSASGYNEQFF
- | TRBD2 | TRBJ2-1 | TRBV7-9 | TGTGCCAGCAGCGTTAGCGGGTTATACAATGAGCAGTTCTTC | CASSVSGLYNEQFF
- | - | TRBJ1-1 | TRBV19 | TGTGCCAGTAGATTGGCTTCCCGGGGCACTGAAGCTTTCTTT | CASRLASRGTEAFF
- | - | TRBJ1-1 | TRBV5-8 | TGTGCCAGCGCCGGAGGTTTCTCCCGGAACACTGAAGCTTTCTTT | CASAGGFSRNTEAFF
- | TRBD1 | TRBJ1-6 | TRBV19 | TGTGCCAGTAGTGGAGACAGGGGGAATTCACCCCTCCACTTT | CASSGDRGNSPLHF
- | TRBD1 | TRBJ2-1 | TRBV5-5 | TGTGCCAGCGTTACCGGGACAGCCTCGAACAATGAGCAGTTCTTC | CASVTGTASNNEQFF
- | - | TRBJ1-2 | TRBV5-4 | TGTGCCAGCAGCTTGTGGCCCGATGGGACTGCGAACTATGGCTACACCTTC | CASSLWPDGTANYGYTF
- | TRBD2 | TRBJ2-1 | TRBV5-4 | TGTGCCAGCAGCTCCGGGACTAGCGGGAGAGGAAATGAGCAGTTCTTC | CASSSGTSGRGNEQFF
- | TRBD2 | TRBJ2-1 | TRBV11-2 | TGTGCCAGCAGGGAAGCGGGGGGACACAATGAGCAGTTCTTC | CASREAGGHNEQFF
many | - | TRBJ1-5 | TRBV5-1 | TGTGCCAGCAGCCCCGGAGGGACGGGGAATCAGCCCCAGCATTTT | CASSPGGTGNQPQHF